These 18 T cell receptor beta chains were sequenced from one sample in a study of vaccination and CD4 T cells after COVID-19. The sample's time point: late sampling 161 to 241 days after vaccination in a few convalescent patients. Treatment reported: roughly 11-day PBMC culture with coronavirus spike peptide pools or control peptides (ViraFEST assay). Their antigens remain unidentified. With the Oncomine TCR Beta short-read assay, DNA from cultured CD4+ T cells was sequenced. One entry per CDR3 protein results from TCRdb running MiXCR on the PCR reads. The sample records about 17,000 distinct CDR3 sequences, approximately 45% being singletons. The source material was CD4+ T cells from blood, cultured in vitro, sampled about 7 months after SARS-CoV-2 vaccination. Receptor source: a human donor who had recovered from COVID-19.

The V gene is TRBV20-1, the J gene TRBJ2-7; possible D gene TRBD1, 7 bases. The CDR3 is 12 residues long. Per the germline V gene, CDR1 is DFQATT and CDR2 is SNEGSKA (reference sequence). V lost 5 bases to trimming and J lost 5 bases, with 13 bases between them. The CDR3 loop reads CSAQGGGDEQYF. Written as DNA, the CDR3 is TGCAGTGCTCAGGGGGGTGGTGACGAGCAGTACTTC.

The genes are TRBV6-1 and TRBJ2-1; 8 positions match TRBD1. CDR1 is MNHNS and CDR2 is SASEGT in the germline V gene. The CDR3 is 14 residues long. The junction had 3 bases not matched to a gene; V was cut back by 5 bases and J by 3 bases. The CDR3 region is CASSTTGGYNEQFF. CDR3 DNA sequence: TGTGCCAGCAGTACCACAGGGGGCTACAATGAGCAGTTCTTC.

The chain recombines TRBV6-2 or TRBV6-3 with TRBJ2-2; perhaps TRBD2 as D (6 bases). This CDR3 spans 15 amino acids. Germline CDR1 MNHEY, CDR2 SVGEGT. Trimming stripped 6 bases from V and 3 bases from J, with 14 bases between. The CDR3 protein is CASRWRGLDTGELFF. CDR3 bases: TGTGCCAGCAGATGGAGGGGTTTGGACACCGGGGAGCTGTTTTTT.

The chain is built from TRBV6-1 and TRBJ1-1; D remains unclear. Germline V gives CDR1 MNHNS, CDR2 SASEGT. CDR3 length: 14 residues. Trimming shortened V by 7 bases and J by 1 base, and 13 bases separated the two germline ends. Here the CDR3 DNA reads TGTGCCAGCACCTTTCACTTGCGGAACACTGAAGCTTTCTTT. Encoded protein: CASTFHLRNTEAFF.

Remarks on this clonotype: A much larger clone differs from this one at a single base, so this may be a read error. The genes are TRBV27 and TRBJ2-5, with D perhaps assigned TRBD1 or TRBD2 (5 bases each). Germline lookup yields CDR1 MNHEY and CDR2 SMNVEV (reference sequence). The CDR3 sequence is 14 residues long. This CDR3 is CANSRGVFQETQYF. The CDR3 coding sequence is TGTGCCAACAGTAGGGGAGTCTTCCAAGAGACCCAGTACTTC.

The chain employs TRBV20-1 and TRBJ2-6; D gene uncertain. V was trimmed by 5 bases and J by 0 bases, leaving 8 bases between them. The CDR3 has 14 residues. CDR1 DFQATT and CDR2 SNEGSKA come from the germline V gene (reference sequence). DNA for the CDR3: TGCAGTGCTTTCGACGTCTCTGGGGCCAACGTCCTGACTTTC. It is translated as CSAFDVSGANVLTF.

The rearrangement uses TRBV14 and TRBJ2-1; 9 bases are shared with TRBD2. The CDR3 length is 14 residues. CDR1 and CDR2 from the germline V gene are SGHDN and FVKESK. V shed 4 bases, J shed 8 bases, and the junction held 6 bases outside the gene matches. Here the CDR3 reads CASSPPGLAHEQFF. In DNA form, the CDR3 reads TGTGCCAGCAGCCCGCCGGGACTAGCCCATGAGCAGTTCTTC.

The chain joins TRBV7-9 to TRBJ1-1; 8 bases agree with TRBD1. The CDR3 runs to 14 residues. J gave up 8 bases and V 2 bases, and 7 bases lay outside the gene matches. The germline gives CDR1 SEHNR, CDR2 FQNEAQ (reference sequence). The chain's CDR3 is CASSLPRTGSEAFF. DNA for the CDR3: TGTGCCAGCAGCTTACCCCGGACAGGGTCAGAAGCTTTCTTT.

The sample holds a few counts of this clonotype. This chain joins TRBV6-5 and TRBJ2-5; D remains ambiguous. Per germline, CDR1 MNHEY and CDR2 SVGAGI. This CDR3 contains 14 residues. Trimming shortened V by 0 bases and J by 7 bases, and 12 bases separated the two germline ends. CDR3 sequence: CASSYSPNLLTQYF. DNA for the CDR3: TGTGCCAGCAGTTACTCACCTAACCTCCTGACCCAGTACTTC.

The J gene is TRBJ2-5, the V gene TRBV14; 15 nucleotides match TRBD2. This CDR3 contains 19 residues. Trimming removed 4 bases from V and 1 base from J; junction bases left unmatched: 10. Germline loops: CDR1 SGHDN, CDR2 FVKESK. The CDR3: CASSRYWTSGGGLQETQYF. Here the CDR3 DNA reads TGTGCCAGCAGCCGATACTGGACTAGCGGGGGGGGACTCCAAGAGACCCAGTACTTC.

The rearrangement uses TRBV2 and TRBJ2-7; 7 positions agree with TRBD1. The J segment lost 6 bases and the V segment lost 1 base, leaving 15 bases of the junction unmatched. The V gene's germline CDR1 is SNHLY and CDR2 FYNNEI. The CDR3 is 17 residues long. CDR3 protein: CASSEVKASRGRVEQYF. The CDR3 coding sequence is TGTGCCAGCAGTGAAGTCAAGGCGAGTAGGGGGCGGGTCGAGCAGTACTTC.

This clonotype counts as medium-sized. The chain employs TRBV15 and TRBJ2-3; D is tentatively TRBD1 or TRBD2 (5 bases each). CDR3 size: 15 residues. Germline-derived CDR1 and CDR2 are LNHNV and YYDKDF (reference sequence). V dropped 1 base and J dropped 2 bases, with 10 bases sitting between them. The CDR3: CATSRGGGLTDTQYF. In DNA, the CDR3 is TGTGCCACCAGCAGAGGTGGGGGTCTCACAGATACGCAGTATTTT.

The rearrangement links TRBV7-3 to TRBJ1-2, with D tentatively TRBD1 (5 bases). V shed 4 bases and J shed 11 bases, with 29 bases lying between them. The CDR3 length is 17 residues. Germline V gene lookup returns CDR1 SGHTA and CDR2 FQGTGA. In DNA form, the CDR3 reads TGTGCCAGCAGCTCGGGGACCTTGGACATGCAAGTTTCTAGTTACACCTTC. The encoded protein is CASSSGTLDMQVSSYTF. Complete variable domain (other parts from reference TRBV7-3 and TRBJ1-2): GAGVSQTPSNKVTEKGKYVELRCDPISGHTALYWYRQSLGQGPEFLIYFQGTGAADDSGLPNDRFFAVRPEGSVSTLKIQRTERGDSAVYLCASSSGTLDMQVSSYTFGSGTRLTVV.

CDR3 sequence reads: CASSLVGLAGGETQYF. The CDR3 DNA is TGCGCCAGCAGCTTGGTCGGACTAGCGGGAGGAGAGACCCAGTACTTC. The rearrangement uses TRBV5-1 and TRBJ2-5, with TRBD2 identical over 14 bases. V lost 0 bases and J lost 4; bases outside the gene matches: 2. Germline V lookup: CDR1 SGHRS, CDR2 YFSETQ. The CDR3 runs 16 residues.

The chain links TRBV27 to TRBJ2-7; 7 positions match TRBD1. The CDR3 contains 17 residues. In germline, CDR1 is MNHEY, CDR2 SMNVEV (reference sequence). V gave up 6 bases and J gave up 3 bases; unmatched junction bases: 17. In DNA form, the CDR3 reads TGTGCCAGCAGCCAATTCCGTCCCGGGACAGATTACTACGAGCAGTACTTC. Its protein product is CASSQFRPGTDYYEQYF.

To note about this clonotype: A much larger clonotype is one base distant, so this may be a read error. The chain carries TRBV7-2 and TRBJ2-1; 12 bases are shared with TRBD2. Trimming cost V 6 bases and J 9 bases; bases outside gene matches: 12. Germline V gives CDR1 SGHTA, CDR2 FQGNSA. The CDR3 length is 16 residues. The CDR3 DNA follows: TGTGCCAGCAGATTCTCTAGCGGGGGGGTATCCAGTGAGCAGTTCTTC. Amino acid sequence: CASRFSSGGVSSEQFF.

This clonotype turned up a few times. CDR3: CASTLLLGNRENYGYTF. The CDR3 DNA sequence: TGTGCCAGCACCCTCTTACTGGGAAACAGGGAGAACTATGGCTACACCTTC. The rearrangement joins TRBV7-2 to TRBJ1-2; possible D gene TRBD1, 6 bases. Looked up from germline, CDR1 is SGHTA and CDR2 is FQGNSA. Trimming removed 7 bases at V and 2 bases at J, with 23 bases between. The CDR3 runs to 17 residues.

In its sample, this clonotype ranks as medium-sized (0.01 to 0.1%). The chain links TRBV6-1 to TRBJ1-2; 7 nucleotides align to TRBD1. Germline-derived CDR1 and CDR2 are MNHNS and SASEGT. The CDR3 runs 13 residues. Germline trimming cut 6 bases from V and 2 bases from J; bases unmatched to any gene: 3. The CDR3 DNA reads TGTGCCAGCAGAAGGGACAGCAACTATGGCTACACCTTC. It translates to CASRRDSNYGYTF.